These 19 T cell receptor beta chains were all obtained from the same sample, sequenced in a study of CD8+ T cells in alopecia areata. Isolated RNA was reverse transcribed into cDNA used as the sequencing template. The method was immunoSEQ multiplex PCR; TCRdb's version includes in-frame clones alone and lacks a portion of them. The profile shows some 130,000 clones, about 50% of them singletons. The specimen was CD8+ T cells sorted from blood, collected at week 0. The receptors derive from a human donor with alopecia areata.

This clone has just a few counts. The gene calls are TRBV29-1 and TRBJ2-1; D is possibly TRBD1 (6 bases). Germline V gene data show CDR1 as SQVTM and CDR2 as ANQGSEA. The V gene lost 6 bases and the J gene lost 6 bases, with 12 bases spanning the gap. This CDR3 has 12 amino acids. CDR3 loop: CSVVQGSNEQFF. The CDR3 region has the DNA TGCAGCGTGGTACAGGGTTCCAATGAGCAGTTCTTC.

This clone was seen a handful of times. The chain joins TRBV29-1 to TRBJ2-2; D is perhaps TRBD1 (6 bases). The V end was cut by 6 bases, the J end by 2 bases, with 10 bases between. This CDR3 has 13 residues. CDR1 and CDR2 from the germline V gene are SQVTM and ANQGSEA. The CDR3 reads CSVLDSNTGELFF. The CDR3 DNA is TGCAGCGTACTGGACAGTAACACCGGGGAGCTGTTTTTT.

In its sample, this clone was seen once. This chain links TRBV7-3 with TRBJ2-7, with TRBD2 identical over 8 bases. V shed 8 bases and J 5 bases; nucleotides not matched to a gene: 8. The germline V gene has CDR1 SGHTA and CDR2 FQGTGA. The CDR3 is 13 amino acids. For the CDR3, the DNA is TGTGCCAGCGCGAGCGGGGGTAACCACGAGCAGTACTTC. This translates into CASASGGNHEQYF. Together with reference TRBV7-3 and TRBJ2-7, the CDR3 gives the full variable domain: GAGVSQTPSNKVTEKGKYVELRCDPISGHTALYWYRQSLGQGPEFLIYFQGTGAADDSGLPNDRFFAVRPEGSVSTLKIQRTERGDSAVYLCASASGGNHEQYFGPGTRLTVT.

V is TRBV7-2 and J is TRBJ2-5; a weak D match, TRBD2 (5 bases). V was cut by 4 bases and J by 1 base, with 16 bases left in between. The CDR3 loop spans 16 amino acids. CDR1 and CDR2 from the germline V gene are SGHTA and FQGNSA. The CDR3 DNA reads TGTGCCAGCAGCTGGGGAGAATCGGGCATCCAAGAGACCCAGTACTTC. Its protein is CASSWGESGIQETQYF. Looking up the rest from reference TRBV7-2 and TRBJ2-5 gives the full variable domain: GAGVSQSPSNKVTEKGKDVELRCDPISGHTALYWYRQSLGQGLEFLIYFQGNSAPDKSGLPSDRFSAERTGGSVSTLTIQRTQQEDSAVYLCASSWGESGIQETQYFGPGTRLLVL.

Only one count was recorded for this clone. This chain connects TRBV2 to TRBJ1-2, with a tentative D call TRBD1 (5 bases). CDR3 size: 16 residues. Germline V gives CDR1 SNHLY, CDR2 FYNNEI. V was trimmed by 3 bases and J by 3 bases, leaving 17 bases between them. The CDR3 bases are TGTGCCAGCAGTGATGAGCAGGGCCCTAACCACTATGGCTACACCTTC. The encoded protein is CASSDEQGPNHYGYTF.

This chain links TRBV7-9 with TRBJ1-1, with D unclear. V was trimmed by 2 bases and J by 6 bases, leaving 10 bases between them. Germline loops: CDR1 SEHNR, CDR2 FQNEAQ (reference sequence). CDR3 length equals 13 residues. The CDR3 spells CASSLWSNAEAFF. CDR3 DNA: TGTGCCAGCAGCTTATGGAGTAATGCTGAAGCTTTCTTT.

The V call is TRBV7-9, the J call TRBJ2-7, with 8 bases aligning to TRBD1. The trim removed 0 bases at V and 2 bases at J, leaving 6 bases unmatched. CDR1 and CDR2 (germline): SEHNR, FQNEAQ (reference sequence). The CDR3 totals 16 residues. The CDR3 DNA reads TGTGCCAGCAGCTTAGCGCCCACAGGGGGGCCCTACGAGCAGTACTTC. Amino acid sequence: CASSLAPTGGPYEQYF. Looking up the rest from reference TRBV7-9 and TRBJ2-7 gives the full variable domain: DTGVSQNPRHKITKRGQNVTFRCDPISEHNRLYWYRQTLGQGPEFLTYFQNEAQLEKSRLLSDRFSAERPKGSFSTLEIQRTEQGDSAMYLCASSLAPTGGPYEQYFGPGTRLTVT.

The chain joins TRBV12-5 to TRBJ1-5; 9 bases match TRBD1. V dropped 7 bases and J dropped 4; count of bases not matched to a gene: 5. Per germline, CDR1 LGHNT and CDR2 FRNRAP. The CDR3 contains 14 residues. This CDR3 is CASDYRGLNQPQHF. The CDR3 region has the DNA TGTGCTAGTGACTACAGGGGGCTGAATCAGCCCCAGCATTTT. Looking up the rest from reference TRBV12-5 and TRBJ1-5 gives the full variable domain: DARVTQTPRHKVTEMGQEVTMRCQPILGHNTVFWYRQTMMQGLELLAYFRNRAPLDDSGMPKDRFSAEMPDATLATLKIQPSEPRDSAVYFCASDYRGLNQPQHFGDGTRLSIL.

V and J are TRBV6-6 and TRBJ2-3; 8 positions agree with TRBD2. Per germline, CDR1 MNHNY and CDR2 SVGAGI (reference sequence). Trimming took 8 bases from V and 0 from J; bases not matched to a gene: 7. The CDR3 extends over 15 amino acids. The CDR3 region has the DNA TGTGCCAGCGGCCCGACTAGCGCCAGCACAGATACGCAGTATTTT. The encoded protein is CASGPTSASTDTQYF.

The chain couples TRBV6-5 to TRBJ2-7; 11 bases line up with TRBD1. The CDR3 runs 15 residues. With V trimmed by 7 bases and J by 3 bases, 8 bases remained unmatched. Germline lookup yields CDR1 MNHEY and CDR2 SVGAGI. The CDR3 DNA follows: TGTGCCAGCACCCCTGAGGGACAGGGGGACTACGAGCAGTACTTC. It yields the protein CASTPEGQGDYEQYF.

V and J are TRBV5-1 and TRBJ2-1; no clear D. The CDR3 spans 14 residues. Looked up from germline, CDR1 is SGHRS and CDR2 is YFSETQ. Between the trimmed V and J ends, which lost 0 bases and 8 bases, there was a span of 12 bases. CDR3: CASSLAPGYDEQFF. The CDR3 DNA sequence: TGCGCCAGCAGCTTGGCCCCTGGGTACGATGAGCAGTTCTTC.

V is TRBV9 and J is TRBJ2-7; the D gene is possibly TRBD1 (6 bases). Germline V gives CDR1 SGDLS, CDR2 YYNGEE. Trimming removed 2 bases from V and 2 bases from J, with 11 bases in between. The CDR3 spans 14 residues. The CDR3 region is CASSVEGTTYEQYF. The DNA for the CDR3 is TGTGCCAGCAGCGTCGAAGGGACAACCTACGAGCAGTACTTC.

This clone showed up just a few times. This rearrangement joins TRBV7-3 to TRBJ1-2, with 7 positions matching TRBD1. Germline CDR1 is SGHTA and CDR2 is FQGTGA. The CDR3 runs to 16 residues. The junction had 11 bases not matched to a gene; V was cut back by 5 bases and J by 2 bases. CDR3 amino acids: CASSPDGATGNYGYTF. Here the CDR3 DNA reads TGTGCCAGCAGCCCCGACGGCGCGACAGGGAACTATGGCTACACCTTC.

The chain employs TRBV14 and TRBJ2-3; 7 bases match TRBD1. The CDR3 spans 14 residues. Germline CDR1 SGHDN, CDR2 FVKESK. J lost 4 bases, V lost 4 bases, and 5 bases had no gene match. The CDR3 sequence is CASSPTGFSDTQYF. DNA for the CDR3: TGTGCCAGCAGCCCGACAGGGTTCTCAGATACGCAGTATTTT.

The rearrangement joins TRBV27 to TRBJ2-7; TRBD2 might be the D (5 bases). Germline CDR1 and CDR2: MNHEY and SMNVEV (reference sequence). Trimming pared 8 bases from V and 3 bases from J, leaving 20 bases between. The CDR3 totals 15 residues. The CDR3: CASSLIGGLGYEQYF. The CDR3 nucleotides are TGTGCCAGCTCTCTTATTGGCGGACTGGGCTACGAGCAGTACTTC.

The chain joins TRBV29-1 to TRBJ2-1; 9 bases line up with TRBD2. J was trimmed by 7 bases and V by 0 bases; bases with no gene match: 4. CDR3 length equals 14 residues. The germline CDR1 and CDR2 sequences are SQVTM and ANQGSEA. CDR3 loop: CSVEERGGANEQFF. Here the CDR3 DNA reads TGCAGCGTTGAAGAACGCGGGGGGGCGAATGAGCAGTTCTTC.

The chain has TRBV7-9 and TRBJ2-7, with D perhaps TRBD2 (5 bases). CDR1 and CDR2 from the germline V gene are SEHNR and FQNEAQ (reference sequence). The V end lost 1 base, the J end lost 1 base, and 8 bases lay between the germline ends. The CDR3 runs 14 residues. This chain's CDR3 is CASSLVRDSYEQYF. CDR3 nucleotide sequence: TGTGCCAGCAGCTTAGTTCGGGATTCCTACGAGCAGTACTTC.

This clone came up a few times. The V gene is TRBV2, the J gene TRBJ2-1; 8 bases line up with TRBD2. The CDR3 has 14 residues. CDR1 and CDR2 from the germline V gene are SNHLY and FYNNEI. After removal of 11 bases from V and 4 bases from J, the junction contained 10 bases not matched to a gene. As DNA, the CDR3 is TGTGCCGCCTGGTGGAGCGGGGGTTACAATGAGCAGTTCTTC. It codes for CAAWWSGGYNEQFF.

The chain employs TRBV5-6 and TRBJ2-5; 11 bases align to TRBD1. This CDR3 has 13 amino acids. The germline V gene encodes CDR1 SGHDT and CDR2 YYEEEE. The V gene end was trimmed by 3 bases and the J gene end by 9 bases; junction bases not matched to a gene: 4. CDR3: CASSWTGGGSQYF. The DNA for the CDR3 is TGTGCCAGCAGCTGGACAGGGGGCGGGTCCCAGTACTTC.